This T cell receptor (beta chain) was obtained from a study of T cells in Graves' hyperthyroidism and ophthalmopathy. In this sample, this clonotype turned up many times. Template material for amplifying TCR beta CDR3 regions consisted of RNA transcripts. HTBI primers were used for first-round RT-PCR of the TCR CDR3. MiXCR was run by TCRdb on the multiplex PCR reads, yielding one entry per CDR3 protein. Here the sample spans nearly 110,000 distinct CDR3 sequences, about 16% being singletons. Those with hyperthyroidism were 18 to 65 years old, newly diagnosed, and ill for under 2 months. CDR3 length: 16 residues. J lost 5 bases, V lost 0 bases, and 5 bases had no gene match. Germline CDR1 MGHRA, CDR2 YSYEKL.

The chain has TRBV4-1 and TRBJ2-1; 9 bases map to TRBD2. Sample: blood. This receptor was obtained from a woman in her 50s with Graves' hyperthyroidism. The CDR3 reads CASSQDRTSVNNEQFF. The CDR3 DNA sequence: TGCGCCAGCAGCCAAGATCGGACTAGCGTCAACAATGAGCAGTTCTTC.